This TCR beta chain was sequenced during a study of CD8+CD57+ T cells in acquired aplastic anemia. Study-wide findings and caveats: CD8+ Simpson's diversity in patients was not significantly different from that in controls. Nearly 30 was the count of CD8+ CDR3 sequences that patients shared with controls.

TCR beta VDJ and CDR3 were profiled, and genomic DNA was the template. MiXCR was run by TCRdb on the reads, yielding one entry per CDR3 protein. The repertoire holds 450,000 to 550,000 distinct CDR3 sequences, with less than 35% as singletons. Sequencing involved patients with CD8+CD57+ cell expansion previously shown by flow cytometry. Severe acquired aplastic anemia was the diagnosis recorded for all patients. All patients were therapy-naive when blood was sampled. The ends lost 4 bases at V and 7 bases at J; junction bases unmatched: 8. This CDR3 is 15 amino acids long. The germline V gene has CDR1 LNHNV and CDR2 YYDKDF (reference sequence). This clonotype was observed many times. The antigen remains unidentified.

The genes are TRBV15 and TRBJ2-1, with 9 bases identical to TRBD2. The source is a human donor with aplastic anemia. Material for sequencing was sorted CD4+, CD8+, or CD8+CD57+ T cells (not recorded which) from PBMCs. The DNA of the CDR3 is TGTGCCACCAGCATCCTAGCGGGAAATGGGAATGAGCAGTTCTTC. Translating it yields CATSILAGNGNEQFF.